This T cell receptor (beta chain) was sequenced for a study of T cells in Graves' hyperthyroidism and ophthalmopathy. This clonotype was found many times. It was roughly 10 ml of fresh peripheral blood that supplied the PBMCs. Amplification of TCR beta CDR3 regions used RNA as the template. TCR CDR3 regions were first amplified by RT-PCR with HTBI primers. One entry per CDR3 protein results from TCRdb running MiXCR on the multiplex PCR reads. This table has 250,000 to 400,000 distinct CDR3 sequences, 12% to 15% appearing once. V lost 2 bases and J lost 5; bases outside the gene matches: 12. Germline V gene lookup returns CDR1 MNHEY and CDR2 SMNVEV (reference sequence). This CDR3 region has 18 residues.

V gene TRBV27 combines with J gene TRBJ2-1; 10 bases align to TRBD2. Sequencing used blood. The sequence derives from a woman aged 40 to 50 with Graves' ophthalmopathy. For the CDR3, the DNA is TGTGCCAGCAGTTTAGCCAGCGGGGGGGCATGGTTCAACAATGAGCAGTTCTTC. The encoded protein is CASSLASGGAWFNNEQFF.